This T cell receptor (beta chain) was profiled in a study of T cells in Graves' hyperthyroidism and ophthalmopathy. Germline V lookup: CDR1 SGHNT, CDR2 YENEEA. V dropped 5 bases and J dropped 5; count of bases not matched to a gene: 12. There are 17 residues in the CDR3. Amplified TCR beta CDR3 regions came from RNA transcripts. First-round RT-PCR targeting the TCR CDR3 was performed with the HTBI primer set. TCRdb re-called the multiplex PCR reads through MiXCR, storing one row per CDR3 protein. The sample gives fewer than 900,000 distinct CDR3 sequences, 18% of which show up once; 16% is in the top ten.

Sequenced input: blood. J is TRBJ2-3 and V is TRBV11-3; 11 positions agree with TRBD2. This TCR was sampled from a woman aged 50 to 60 with Graves' hyperthyroidism that later progressed to Graves' ophthalmopathy. CDR3: CASSPPSSGGRGDTQYF. In DNA, the CDR3 is TGTGCCAGCAGCCCCCCCTCTAGCGGGGGGCGGGGAGATACGCAGTATTTT.